This T cell receptor beta chain was sequenced for a study of T cells in Graves' hyperthyroidism and ophthalmopathy (dated by TCRdb to about 2019). Concerning the study at large: Peripheral blood samples were taken at the time of initial diagnosis, prior to any treatment. To identify TCR V-J signatures that set the groups apart, the researchers used a discovery cohort of about a hundred patients, made up of under 50 with Graves' ophthalmopathy and 55 to 65 with stable Graves' hyperthyroidism. Whether ophthalmopathy could be predicted prospectively was tested in an independent validation cohort made up of about 20 hyperthyroidism patients plus 17 patients who later progressed to ophthalmopathy. The approximately 100 discovery patients were divided at random into training and test sets in a 7:3 ratio. In addition, the study compared T-cell repertoires in thyroid tissue and in blood from roughly six Graves' hyperthyroidism patients. After sampling, hyperthyroidism patients received methimazole starting at 30 mg daily, and ophthalmopathy patients received high-dose intravenous methylprednisolone. The paper describes TCR Vbeta CDR3 sequencing of 140 or so peripheral blood samples, made up of some 40 ophthalmopathy patients, 70 to 75 hyperthyroidism patients and 17 progressor patients.

Regarding this clonotype: What this receptor recognizes is not known. No quality values exist for individual bases; no much larger clone is one base distant.

Overall study results and their limits: No statistical method was used to fix the sample size in advance, and group allocation was not hidden from the investigators. Most expanded thyroid clonotypes (frequency above 0.001) were also found in blood, which suggests that blood repertoires may mirror thyroid immune responses. A 13 V-J signature model separated ophthalmopathy from stable hyperthyroidism, with about 90% sensitivity and 81.08% specificity in cross-validation and 80%/75% in testing. In validation, the model predicted progression to ophthalmopathy a median of around six months before onset, with roughly 70% sensitivity and just under 75% specificity.

The TCR beta CDR3 regions were amplified from the RNA transcripts. A first-round RT-PCR of the TCR CDR3 used the HTBI primer set with the Qiagen OneStep RT-PCR kit. Libraries were constructed in a second round of multiplex PCR, after which size selection and purification were carried out. The libraries were sequenced on an Illumina HiSeq2000 using paired-end 100 bp reads. For the original study's pipeline: Raw data were processed with SOAPnuke, discarding reads with adapters, uncalled bases, mean Phred below 15, or no exact constant-primer or identifier match. COPE v1.2.5 was used to merge high-quality paired reads, and clonotypes were defined as unique nucleotide sequences. Clonotypes were aligned to IMGT TRBV, TRBD and TRBJ reference segments using MiTCR v1.1. The analysis included only V-J combinations with a frequency above 0.0001, which together covered 99% to 99.2% of the repertoires. The TCS score was defined as F50 (clonal expansion) divided by E x V (chaos), with BLOSUM62-based TCRdist calculated between CDR3 peptides within each V-J. Welch's t-statistics and random forest reduced 500 to 650 V-J features to fewer than 15, which were used in a naive Bayes classifier (R e1071). TCRdb itself trimmed the public reads at Q25 with fastp, ran MiXCR and retained productive beta chains. A single entry per CDR3 protein holds the most common genes and DNA from its merged rows. TCRdb's processing, not the authors', yielded these V and J calls. Within this sample are some 490,000 distinct CDR3 sequences, with 22% of them counted one time only. The ten top clones hold approximately 49% of the sample.

Ophthalmopathy patients had moderately to severely active disease, with a Clinical Activity Score of 3 or more, a NOSPECS grade of 4 or more, and a disease duration of less than 3 months. Any patient with an uncontrolled infection, another autoimmune disease, pregnancy or lactation was excluded. Diagnoses were established on the basis of clinical symptoms, serum thyroxine and TRAb, thyroid ultrasound, and orbital computed tomography. PBMCs were isolated from more than 9 ml of fresh peripheral blood by Ficoll-Paque density gradient centrifugation. Total RNA was extracted with Trizol reagent, and quality was checked on an Agilent 2100 Bioanalyzer. Counted from cysteine to phenylalanine, this CDR3 has 14 amino acids. The entry retains the CDR3 DNA only, 42 bases that are in frame from base 1. CDR1 and CDR2 are drawn from the germline V gene: SGHRS, YFSETQ. Trimming costs V 2 bases and J 7 bases, and their ends lie 12 bases apart.

This receptor chain uses TRBV5-1 and TRBJ2-2, with the identity of the D gene unclear. What was sequenced was blood. This TCR derives from a woman in her 70s with Graves' ophthalmopathy. The CDR3 amino acid sequence is: CASSFGTLSGELFF. The DNA is TGCGCCAGCAGCTTCGGCACTCTAAGCGGGGAGCTGTTTTTT.